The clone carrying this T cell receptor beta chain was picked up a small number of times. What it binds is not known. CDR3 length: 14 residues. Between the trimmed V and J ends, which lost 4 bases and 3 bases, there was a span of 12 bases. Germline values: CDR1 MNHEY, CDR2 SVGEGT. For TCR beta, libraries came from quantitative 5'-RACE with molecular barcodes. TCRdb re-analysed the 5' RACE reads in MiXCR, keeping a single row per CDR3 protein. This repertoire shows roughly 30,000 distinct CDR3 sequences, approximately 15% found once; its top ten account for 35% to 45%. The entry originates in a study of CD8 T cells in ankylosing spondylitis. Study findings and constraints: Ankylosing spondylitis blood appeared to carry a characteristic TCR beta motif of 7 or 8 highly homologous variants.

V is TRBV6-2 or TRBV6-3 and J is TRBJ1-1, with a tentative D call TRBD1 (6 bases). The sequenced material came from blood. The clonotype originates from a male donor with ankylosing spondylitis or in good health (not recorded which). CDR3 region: CASSWTASYTEAFF. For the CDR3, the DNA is TGTGCCAGCAGTTGGACAGCCAGCTACACTGAAGCTTTCTTT.